Each of the 31 T cell receptor beta chains below was sequenced from the same sample in a study of cytomegalovirus exposure and HLA in healthy donors. PCR involved 60 Vbeta and 13 Jbeta primers. The repertoire was sequenced with immunoSEQ multiplex PCR; TCRdb's copy has only in-frame clones and lacks some. The data show 110,000 to 150,000 clones, 84% seen once. The sample taken for sequencing was PBMCs. The source is a boy under 10 years old in good health and CMV-seronegative.

This chain connects TRBV28 to TRBJ1-2; 7 nucleotides match TRBD1. The CDR3 runs to 15 residues. The trim removed 6 bases at V and 7 bases at J, leaving 14 bases unmatched. The germline V gene has CDR1 MDHEN and CDR2 SYDVKM. CDR3 coding DNA: TGTGCCAGCAGCCTGGGCTACAGGGGATCGGCTGGCTACACCTTC. Translation gives CASSLGYRGSAGYTF.

This rearrangement joins TRBV7-3 to TRBJ1-1, with a weak D call TRBD1 (6 bases). V was cut by 6 bases and J by 1 base, with 9 bases left in between. The CDR3 spans 13 residues. The germline V gene encodes CDR1 SGHTA and CDR2 FQGTGA. CDR3 sequence (DNA): TGTGCCAGCAGGACGACAGGGAACACTGAAGCTTTCTTT. Translation: CASRTTGNTEAFF.

The rearrangement links TRBV30 to TRBJ1-2; D ambiguous. Germline CDR1 is GTSNPN and CDR2 is SVGIG (reference sequence). The CDR3 spans 13 residues. V was trimmed by 0 bases and J by 5 bases, leaving 10 bases between them. CDR3 in amino acids: CAWSVDVAYGYTF. For the CDR3, the DNA is TGTGCCTGGAGTGTAGACGTAGCATATGGCTACACCTTC.

This chain joins TRBV4-2 and TRBJ1-5, with 8 bases fitting TRBD1. The CDR3 has 15 residues. V shed 0 bases, J shed 6 bases, and the junction held 4 bases outside the gene matches. The germline V gene has CDR1 LGHNA and CDR2 YNFKEQ. The CDR3 region has the DNA TGTGCCAGCAGCCAAGATCAGGGGGCAGGTCAGCCCCAGCATTTT. Its translation is CASSQDQGAGQPQHF.

The genes are TRBV5-4 and TRBJ1-3; 9 positions match TRBD1. The CDR3 has 15 residues. Germline CDR1 is SGHNT and CDR2 is YYREEE (reference sequence). The V segment lost 4 bases and the J segment 0 bases; nucleotides outside the gene matches: 2. CDR3: CASSETGGSGNTIYF. The CDR3 DNA follows: TGTGCCAGCAGCGAGACAGGGGGCTCTGGAAACACCATATATTTT.

The chain employs TRBV28 and TRBJ2-7, with no clear D. V lost 5 bases and J lost 3, with 11 bases in between. CDR1 and CDR2 (germline): MDHEN, SYDVKM. CDR3 length: 13 amino acids. The CDR3 here is CASSEGVGYEQYF. The CDR3 DNA sequence: TGTGCCAGCAGTGAAGGAGTAGGCTACGAGCAGTACTTC.

The chain uses TRBV5-1 and TRBJ1-1; D call uncertain. The CDR3 is made up of 13 amino acids. Looked up from germline, CDR1 is SGHRS and CDR2 is YFSETQ. Between the trimmed V and J ends, which lost 4 bases and 2 bases, there was a span of 9 bases. The CDR3 is CASSLDINTEAFF. CDR3 bases: TGCGCCAGCAGCCTAGATATCAACACTGAAGCTTTCTTT.

The chain links TRBV10-3 to TRBJ2-1; D is unclear. V was trimmed by 4 bases and J by 7 bases, leaving 5 bases between them. Per the germline V gene, CDR1 is ENHRY and CDR2 is SYGVKD. The CDR3 is made up of 11 amino acids. This CDR3 is CAISVYNEQFF. The CDR3 DNA reads as TGTGCCATCAGTGTGTATAATGAGCAGTTCTTC.

This clone was found a few times. The rearrangement links TRBV7-9 to TRBJ2-7, with a possible D match to TRBD1 (7 bases). Per the germline V gene, CDR1 is SEHNR and CDR2 is FQNEAQ (reference sequence). With 5 bases removed from V and 4 bases from J, the gap between germline ends came to 12 bases. The CDR3 runs 13 residues. DNA of the CDR3: TGTGCCAGCAGCCAGGGGGGTCAGTACGAGCAGTACTTC. Protein: CASSQGGQYEQYF.

This chain connects TRBV30 to TRBJ1-1; no definite D call. Trimming took off 0 bases at V and 6 bases at J, with 8 bases between the two ends. The CDR3 extends over 12 amino acids. The germline V gene has CDR1 GTSNPN and CDR2 SVGIG (reference sequence). DNA for the CDR3: TGTGCCTGGAGTGTGAGCGTCTCTGAAGCTTTCTTT. This translates into CAWSVSVSEAFF.

V and J are TRBV4-3 and TRBJ2-2, with 9 bases that match TRBD2. Germline V gene sequence: CDR1 LGHNA, CDR2 YSLEER. Trimming took 1 base from V and 2 from J; bases not matched to a gene: 5. The CDR3 has 17 residues. The CDR3 reads CASSQGASGTNTGELFF. The CDR3 DNA follows: TGCGCCAGCAGCCAAGGGGCTAGCGGGACAAACACCGGGGAGCTGTTTTTT.

The V call is TRBV4-1, the J call TRBJ1-4, with TRBD1 matching over 9 bases. V lost 4 bases, J lost 11 bases, and 14 bases stayed unmatched. The CDR3 spans 16 residues. Germline V gives CDR1 MGHRA, CDR2 YSYEKL. The CDR3: CASSRGGQGEFVKLFF. CDR3 nucleotide sequence: TGCGCCAGCAGCCGAGGGGGACAGGGAGAATTTGTGAAACTGTTTTTT.

V is TRBV4-3 and J is TRBJ2-1; 10 nucleotides match TRBD2. The CDR3 runs 17 residues. CDR1 is LGHNA, CDR2 YSLEER, per germline. V was clipped by 0 bases and J by 0 bases; unmatched bases: 2. The CDR3 coding sequence is TGCGCCAGCAGCCAAGACGGACTAGCGGCCTCCTACAATGAGCAGTTCTTC. This codes for CASSQDGLAASYNEQFF.

This clone is a singleton in its sample. J is TRBJ1-3 and V is TRBV7-9, with TRBD1 matching 7 bases. V was pared by 8 bases and J by 0 bases, with 7 bases of the junction left unmatched. CDR1 and CDR2 (germline): SEHNR, FQNEAQ (reference sequence). The CDR3 runs 15 residues. CDR3 in DNA: TGTGCCAGCCGGGACAGCCGATACTCTGGAAACACCATATATTTT. It specifies CASRDSRYSGNTIYF.

This clone was observed a single time. The V and J genes are TRBV11-3 and TRBJ1-1; 9 bases are shared with TRBD1. Germline CDR1 is SGHNT and CDR2 is YENEEA. After removal of 5 bases from V and 5 bases from J, the junction contained 12 bases not matched to a gene. The CDR3 totals 16 residues. In DNA, the CDR3 is TGTGCCAGCAGCCCCGGGCGGGACAGGGAAGGGACTGAAGCTTTCTTT. It translates to CASSPGRDREGTEAFF.

J is TRBJ2-7 and V is TRBV7-9, with D maybe TRBD2 (6 bases). Deletions cut 3 bases from V and 0 bases from J, with 9 bases between. This CDR3 region has 14 residues. The germline V gene has CDR1 SEHNR and CDR2 FQNEAQ (reference sequence). Here the CDR3 DNA reads TGTGCCAGCAGCTTCGGGGGTTACTCCTACGAGCAGTACTTC. Protein: CASSFGGYSYEQYF.

The gene calls are TRBV6-5 and TRBJ2-7, with D maybe TRBD1 (6 bases). CDR1 and CDR2 (germline): MNHEY, SVGAGI. The CDR3 runs to 15 residues. The V gene lost 0 bases and the J gene lost 3 bases, with 12 bases spanning the gap. CDR3 nucleotides: TGTGCCAGCAGTTACTCCCGGGACACGAGCTACGAGCAGTACTTC. This encodes CASSYSRDTSYEQYF.

The chain is built from TRBV5-4 and TRBJ2-7, with 13 nucleotides matching TRBD2. The junction had 10 bases not matched to a gene; V was cut back by 4 bases and J by 3 bases. Germline-derived CDR1 and CDR2 are SGHNT and YYREEE (reference sequence). This CDR3 comprises 17 residues. DNA for the CDR3: TGTGCCAGCAGCCCCGGGACTAGCGGGGCGATCGTCTACGAGCAGTACTTC. This sequence encodes CASSPGTSGAIVYEQYF.

The J gene is TRBJ1-1, the V gene TRBV11-2; TRBD1 aligns across 11 bases. The CDR3 is 15 residues long. The V gene's germline CDR1 is SGHAT and CDR2 FQNNGV. J lost 6 bases, V lost 4 bases, and 7 bases had no gene match. CDR3 protein: CASSYQGTGGSEAFF. The CDR3 coding sequence is TGTGCCAGCAGCTACCAAGGGACAGGGGGATCTGAAGCTTTCTTT.

The chain uses TRBV11-2 and TRBJ2-5, with TRBD1 identical over 11 bases. Per the germline V gene, CDR1 is SGHAT and CDR2 is FQNNGV. The CDR3 loop spans 15 amino acids. V shed 5 bases and J 1 base; nucleotides not matched to a gene: 3. The CDR3 is CASSPGTGGQETQYF. The CDR3 bases are TGTGCCAGCAGCCCCGGGACAGGGGGCCAAGAGACCCAGTACTTC.

The gene calls are TRBV29-1 and TRBJ2-7; 10 positions agree with TRBD1. The CDR3 has 13 residues. Germline CDR1 is SQVTM and CDR2 is ANQGSEA. With V trimmed by 4 bases and J by 7 bases, 7 bases remained unmatched. The CDR3 nucleotides read TGCAGCGTTGTAAGGGACAGGGGATGGGAGCAGTACTTC. Amino acids: CSVVRDRGWEQYF.

The J gene is TRBJ2-7, the V gene TRBV11-2, with a weak D call TRBD2 (6 bases). V lost 3 bases to trimming and J lost 2 bases, with 11 bases between them. This CDR3 comprises 14 residues. The germline gives CDR1 SGHAT, CDR2 FQNNGV. Here the CDR3 DNA reads TGTGCCAGCAGCTTCGAGAGACTAGCCTACGAGCAGTACTTC. It translates to CASSFERLAYEQYF.

This rearrangement joins TRBV6-6 to TRBJ1-4; a possible D gene is TRBD1 (5 bases). Per germline, CDR1 MNHNY and CDR2 SVGAGI (reference sequence). The germline V and J ends were trimmed by 0 bases and 3 bases, with 8 bases remaining between them. The length of the CDR3 is 15 residues. CDR3 nucleotides: TGTGCCAGCAGTTACTCGCGGGGGTCTAATGAAAAACTGTTTTTT. Amino acid sequence: CASSYSRGSNEKLFF.

The chain recombines TRBV21-1 with TRBJ1-2; the table's TRBD1 call for D was not verified on the DNA. TRBV21-1 is reported as a pseudogene. The CDR3 is 14 amino acids. CDR3 region: CASRIRGQTGGYTF. The CDR3 DNA reads as TGTGCCAGCAGGATAAGGGGTCAAACTGGTGGCTACACCTTC.

V and J are TRBV5-5 and TRBJ2-5; D unclear. The CDR3 extends over 12 amino acids. Germline V CDR1 and CDR2: SGHKS, YYEKEE (reference sequence). The V end was cut by 3 bases, the J end by 5 bases, with 8 bases between. The CDR3 is CASSYGFETQYF. DNA of the CDR3: TGTGCCAGCAGCTACGGTTTCGAGACCCAGTACTTC.

This sequence joins TRBV6-5 and TRBJ1-1; 11 bases are shared with TRBD1. The CDR3 runs to 15 residues. V lost 7 bases and J lost 4; bases outside the gene matches: 8. The germline V gene has CDR1 MNHEY and CDR2 SVGAGI. The CDR3 DNA sequence: TGTGCCAGCACCAGGGGGGGACAGGGGGGCACTGAAGCTTTCTTT. It specifies CASTRGGQGGTEAFF.

The chain joins TRBV23-1 to TRBJ2-7, with D tentatively TRBD2 (6 bases). TRBV23-1 falls under the ORF class, with uncertain function. The CDR3 is 15 amino acids. The V end lost 4 bases, the J end lost 4 bases, and 17 bases lay between the germline ends. The CDR3 DNA sequence: TGCGCCAGCAGTCCCCGGGCCCTAGCGCGGTACGAGCAGTACTTC. This encodes CASSPRALARYEQYF.

The chain joins TRBV2 to TRBJ1-2; possibly TRBD1 for D (6 bases). Trimming left V 1 base short and J 7 bases short, with 16 bases between. This CDR3 comprises 15 residues. Germline CDR1 SNHLY, CDR2 FYNNEI. The CDR3, as DNA: TGTGCCAGCAGTGAAGGTCGTAGGGGGATCGTTGGCTACACCTTC. This gives the protein CASSEGRRGIVGYTF. Full variable domain (outside the CDR3, taken from reference TRBV2 and TRBJ1-2): EPEVTQTPSHQVTQMGQEVILRCVPISNHLYFYWYRQILGQKVEFLVSFYNNEISEKSEIFDDQFSVERPDGSNFTLKIRSTKLEDSAMYFCASSEGRRGIVGYTFGSGTRLTVV.

V is TRBV7-9 and J is TRBJ2-5; TRBD1 matches 7 bases. The length of the CDR3 is 14 residues. Germline CDR1 and CDR2: SEHNR and FQNEAQ (reference sequence). Losses at the gene ends were 8 bases for V and 5 bases for J; bases not matched to a gene: 11. DNA of the CDR3: TGTGCCAGCGGCGGAGACAGGGATTTGGAGACCCAGTACTTC. Protein: CASGGDRDLETQYF.

J is TRBJ1-6 and V is TRBV5-5, with 9 bases fitting TRBD1. This CDR3 comprises 20 residues. From germline, CDR1 is SGHKS and CDR2 YYEKEE (reference sequence). The trim removed 5 bases at V and 5 bases at J, leaving 20 bases unmatched. CDR3 amino acids: CASRWAGPGTGMEDNSPLHF. CDR3 DNA: TGTGCCAGCAGGTGGGCCGGGCCTGGGACAGGGATGGAAGATAATTCACCCCTCCACTTT.

CDR3 DNA sequence: TGTGCCACCAGGGATCGTTCCGGGCAGGGGGCTAAGTTCTTC. It specifies CATRDRSGQGAKFF. The chain combines TRBV15 with TRBJ2-1; 8 bases map to TRBD1. Germline trimming cut 6 bases from V and 14 bases from J; bases unmatched to any gene: 15. Germline assignment: CDR1 LNHNV and CDR2 YYDKDF (reference sequence). This CDR3 region has 14 residues.